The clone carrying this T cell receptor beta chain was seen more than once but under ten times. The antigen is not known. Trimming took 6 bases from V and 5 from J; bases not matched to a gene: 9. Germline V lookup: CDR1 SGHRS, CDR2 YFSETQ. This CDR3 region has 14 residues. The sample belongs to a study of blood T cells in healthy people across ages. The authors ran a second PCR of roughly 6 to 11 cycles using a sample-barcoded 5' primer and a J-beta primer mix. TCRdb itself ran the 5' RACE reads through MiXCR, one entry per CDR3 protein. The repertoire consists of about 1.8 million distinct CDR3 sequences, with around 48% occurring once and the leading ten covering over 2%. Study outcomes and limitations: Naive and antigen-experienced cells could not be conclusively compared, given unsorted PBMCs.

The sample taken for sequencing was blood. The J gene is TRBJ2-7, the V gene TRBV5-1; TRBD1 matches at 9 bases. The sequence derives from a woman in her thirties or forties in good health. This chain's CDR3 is CASKYAQGANEQYF. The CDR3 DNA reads TGCGCCAGCAAGTATGCACAGGGGGCCAACGAGCAGTACTTC.